This T cell receptor (beta chain) stems from a study of T cells after yellow fever vaccination. TCRdb re-called the 5' RACE reads through MiXCR, storing one row per CDR3 protein. The sample holds under 500,000 distinct CDR3 sequences, 18% seen once. This clonotype was recorded a few times. The CDR3 length is 13 residues. The V and J ends lost 4 bases and 3 bases respectively, with 13 bases between them. From germline, CDR1 is SQVTM and CDR2 ANQGSEA. The gene calls are TRBV29-1 and TRBJ2-7, with D possibly TRBD2 on 5 matching bases. Sequenced material: PBMCs, taken before the yellow fever booster vaccination. This receptor was identified in a man between 18 and 35 years old who received the YFV17D yellow fever vaccine. The CDR3 sequence: CSVVWTPDYEQYF. CDR3 DNA sequence: TGCAGCGTTGTGTGGACTCCTGACTACGAGCAGTACTTC.